The 2 T cell receptor beta chains below all came from one sample that was sequenced in a study of control samples from healthy donors and cancer patients. Method: immunoSEQ multiplex PCR; TCRdb's copy keeps in-frame clones and lacks some. The sample holds about 150,000 clones; about nine tenths are singletons and the top ten take over 4.5%. The sequenced sample consisted of blood. All receptors come from a young man in good health.

This chain joins TRBV6-5 and TRBJ1-2; TRBD1 agrees at 7 bases. Germline CDR1 MNHEY, CDR2 SVGAGI. This CDR3 region has 13 residues. V lost 7 bases and J lost 5; bases outside the gene matches: 7. The CDR3 nucleotides are TGTGCCAGCATTACCCAGGGGGGGTATGGCTACACCTTC. This sequence encodes CASITQGGYGYTF.

The V call is TRBV9, the J call TRBJ2-7, with 7 bases fitting TRBD1. The J segment lost 4 bases and the V segment lost 3 bases, leaving 4 bases of the junction unmatched. The CDR3 sequence is 13 residues long. Germline V CDR1 and CDR2: SGDLS, YYNGEE. The CDR3: CASSEGTEYEQYF. The CDR3 DNA sequence: TGTGCCAGCAGCGAGGGGACAGAATACGAGCAGTACTTC.